Listed below are T cell receptor beta chains from one sample, sequenced in a study of T cells in Graves' hyperthyroidism and ophthalmopathy. One entry per CDR3 protein, called by TCRdb with MiXCR from the multiplex PCR reads. The data show around 390,000 distinct CDR3 sequences, around 15% seen once. Specimen: blood. The source is a woman in her twenties or thirties with Graves' ophthalmopathy. Each CDR3 is given with its conserved first and last residue. Each record gives: J gene, V gene, CDR3 protein.

J gene: TRBJ1-3; V gene: TRBV7-9; CDR3 protein: CASSLDADSGNTIYF
J gene: TRBJ1-2; V gene: TRBV20-1; CDR3 protein: CSAIIADRPNYGYTF
J gene: TRBJ2-7; V gene: TRBV20-1; CDR3 protein: CSAPGLATYEQYF
J gene: TRBJ2-1; V gene: TRBV7-2; CDR3 protein: CASSPSSAAGGRNEQFF
J gene: TRBJ2-1; V gene: TRBV2; CDR3 protein: CASSERTGPAIF
J gene: TRBJ1-2; V gene: TRBV28; CDR3 protein: CASSLGYSGGYGYTF
J gene: TRBJ1-6; V gene: TRBV7-9; CDR3 protein: CASSLVLGQGNSPLHF
J gene: TRBJ1-5; V gene: TRBV9; CDR3 protein: CASSVAGGQPQHF
J gene: TRBJ2-7; V gene: TRBV3-1; CDR3 protein: CASGLRGETYEQYF
J gene: TRBJ2-1; V gene: TRBV7-2; CDR3 protein: CASSLSRPRGGNEQFF
J gene: TRBJ1-1; V gene: TRBV6-1; CDR3 protein: CASTSGGGRLRTEAFF
J gene: TRBJ2-1; V gene: TRBV7-6; CDR3 protein: CASSQLVPGQGMKYNEQFF
J gene: TRBJ2-3; V gene: TRBV19; CDR3 protein: CASSIESTDTQYF
J gene: TRBJ2-2; V gene: TRBV11-3; CDR3 protein: CASSLDPGRGSGELFF
J gene: TRBJ2-3; V gene: TRBV3-1; CDR3 protein: CASSLGQGSRDTQYF
J gene: TRBJ1-4; V gene: TRBV30; CDR3 protein: CAWGDRRYEKLFF
J gene: TRBJ2-1; V gene: TRBV7-9; CDR3 protein: CASTPPTGGYINEQFF
J gene: TRBJ1-6; V gene: TRBV7-2; CDR3 protein: CASSLGESPLHF
J gene: TRBJ2-3; V gene: TRBV20-1; CDR3 protein: CTCSWLDTQYF
J gene: TRBJ2-1; V gene: TRBV20-1; CDR3 protein: CSATVGEFSYNEQFF
J gene: TRBJ1-1; V gene: TRBV12-3/TRBV12-4; CDR3 protein: CASSSGTGEDDAEAFF
J gene: TRBJ2-5; V gene: TRBV5-8; CDR3 protein: CASSEGPGLAGARTQYF
J gene: TRBJ1-1; V gene: TRBV28; CDR3 protein: CAISLTGNTEAFF
J gene: TRBJ1-5; V gene: TRBV19; CDR3 protein: CASAGSSNQPQHF
J gene: TRBJ1-2; V gene: TRBV4-1; CDR3 protein: CASSLGQGPDYGYTF
J gene: TRBJ2-2; V gene: TRBV6-1; CDR3 protein: CASSPAAAGELFF
J gene: TRBJ1-1; V gene: TRBV6-1; CDR3 protein: CASSDRKAFF
J gene: TRBJ1-5; V gene: TRBV28; CDR3 protein: CASNIQPQHF
J gene: TRBJ2-1; V gene: TRBV6-2/TRBV6-3; CDR3 protein: CASSYEDEQFF
J gene: TRBJ1-6; V gene: TRBV9; CDR3 protein: CASSGYDRGDSPLHF
J gene: TRBJ1-3; V gene: TRBV7-9; CDR3 protein: CATANSGNTIYF
J gene: TRBJ1-2; V gene: TRBV12-3/TRBV12-4; CDR3 protein: CASSLKLGRGDGYTF
J gene: TRBJ2-7; V gene: TRBV20-1; CDR3 protein: CSARDRAFSYEQYF
J gene: TRBJ1-5; V gene: TRBV5-6; CDR3 protein: CASSLGPNGGQPQHF
J gene: TRBJ2-5; V gene: TRBV20-1; CDR3 protein: CSAWGLKSQYF
J gene: TRBJ2-2; V gene: TRBV18; CDR3 protein: CASSPLVTGKKIRNTGELFF
J gene: TRBJ2-3; V gene: TRBV12-3/TRBV12-4; CDR3 protein: CASSFWGGVGTDTQYF
J gene: TRBJ2-7; V gene: TRBV12-3/TRBV12-4; CDR3 protein: CASSPEGGGYEQYF
J gene: TRBJ1-1; V gene: TRBV6-1; CDR3 protein: CVSSPRGYTEAFF
J gene: TRBJ2-5; V gene: TRBV7-3; CDR3 protein: CASSLTSQGAETQYF
J gene: TRBJ2-2; V gene: TRBV19; CDR3 protein: CASRDRMKANTGELFF
J gene: TRBJ2-3; V gene: TRBV7-2; CDR3 protein: CASSLASDSFQYF
J gene: TRBJ2-7; V gene: TRBV20-1; CDR3 protein: CSATGTGPYRSSYEQYF
J gene: TRBJ1-5; V gene: TRBV15; CDR3 protein: CATNPGQEWGNQPQHF
J gene: TRBJ1-2; V gene: TRBV6-6; CDR3 protein: CASSYDGSSDGYTF
J gene: TRBJ2-5; V gene: TRBV20-1; CDR3 protein: CSAKRDRVTETQYF
J gene: TRBJ2-6; V gene: TRBV15; CDR3 protein: CATSSLSGANVLTF
J gene: TRBJ1-1; V gene: TRBV25-1; CDR3 protein: CASSEGLGDTEAFF
J gene: TRBJ2-3; V gene: TRBV25-1; CDR3 protein: CASSVPGLAFTDTQYF
J gene: TRBJ1-2; V gene: TRBV3-1; CDR3 protein: CASSQGVGASGYTF
J gene: TRBJ2-7; V gene: TRBV14; CDR3 protein: CASSRYTGMYEQYF